The entry below describes one TCR beta chain. This clone was found a few times. The clone's antigen remains unknown. The input lacks base qualities; no much larger clone sits a single base away. Explained via the paper, the time point label denotes: baseline before first vaccination. Vaccinee samples came from UK trials COV001 and COV002, including a single-blind randomized controlled phase 2/3 trial of AZD1222 (ChAdOx1 nCoV-19) in healthy adults. For TCRbeta chain sequencing, PBMC samples from trial participants were taken at day 0 and at day 28 after the second dose. The CDR3 regions of human TCRbeta chains were analyzed by immunosequencing. As for the original processing: TCRs in the repertoires were matched against a reference library of SARS-CoV-2-specific TCRs that had been generated with the MIRA antigen-specificity platform. Breadth meant the fraction of unique TCRs that were SARS-CoV-2-associated, whereas depth meant the fraction of total T cells that were SARS-CoV-2-associated. Each spike-specific TCR was assigned to its reactive spike region and to a CD4 or CD8 class using the MIRA data. Log10-transformed breadth and depth values were compared by one-way ANOVA with Sidak's multiple comparisons tests. TCRdb carries this immuneACCESS record with in-frame sequences only. Its versions omit some clonotypes, under half of them owing to an unresolved V gene in the studies checked, with the rest unexplained. Clone size and V and J calls were adopted from that table, with D and trimming inferred from the DNA. This sample is represented by some 64,000 clones; roughly 80% of them were singletons. The top ten hold about 14% of the sample.

V is reduced by 1 base and J by 2 bases, leaving a spacing of 8 bases between them. Counted from cysteine to phenylalanine, this CDR3 has 14 amino acids. Just the 42-base CDR3 DNA is kept, in frame starting at base 1. The CDR1 and CDR2 encoded by the germline V gene (reference sequence) are SEHNR and FQNEAQ. These data originate in a study of T cell responses to AZD1222 COVID-19 vaccine (dated by TCRdb to about 2021). Study-level background: AZD1222 recipients given second doses at about 4 weeks or at about 12 weeks were pooled, since spike-specific TCR depth and breadth were not found to differ between the two schedules. TCR sequencing covered more than 230 trial participants: some 210 given two doses of AZD1222 and around 25 given two doses of MenACWY control vaccine. Trial participants were enrolled by age into 18-55, 56-69 and 70-plus year subgroups, with roughly 160, 29 and 62 TCR-sequenced participants respectively. The investigation overall reported the following: Nearly half of unique spike-specific TCRs reportedly recognized epitopes outside regions mutated in the B.1.351 and B.1.1.7 variants. Participants were mostly white British and included more females than males, and it was suggested by the authors that clonal diversity may have been underestimated. Vaccine-associated CD4 TCRs spanned the whole spike protein, with dominant responses in regions 160-218 and 743-854. Conclusions about previously exposed vaccinees are limited, since just five or six AZD1222 recipients were seropositive for SARS-CoV-2 at baseline. After two AZD1222 doses, both the breadth and the depth of spike-specific TCRs were significantly higher than at day 0 and than in MenACWY recipients. Because no day 14 peak-response samples were available, the repertoires could be characterized only after the peak T cell response. In the small 56-69-year group, the increase in depth fell short of significance, most likely because of low power.

This receptor chain uses TRBV7-9 and TRBJ2-5; no D gene is confidently identified. Sample: peripheral blood, taken on day 0 of AZD1222 vaccination. This receptor was obtained from an adult in good health. The base sequence is TGTGCCAGCAGCTTAGGGCAGCCACAAGAGACCCAGTACTTC. Its product reads: CASSLGQPQETQYF.